This T cell receptor beta chain was sequenced for a study of T cells in Graves' hyperthyroidism and ophthalmopathy. A few counts support this clonotype. Its antigen is unknown. Study results and limitations: Most thyroid clonotypes expanded above 0.001 appeared in blood too. Patients with ophthalmopathy were separated from those with stable hyperthyroidism by a 13 V-J model.

The CDR3 is 16 residues long. The trim removed 0 bases at V and 9 bases at J, leaving 12 bases unmatched. Germline values: CDR1 SGDLS, CDR2 YYNGEE. TCR beta CDR3 regions were amplified from RNA transcripts. Researchers ran a first-round RT-PCR on the TCR CDR3 using the HTBI primer set. From the multiplex PCR reads, TCRdb called clonotypes with MiXCR, one entry per CDR3 protein. Among fewer than 900,000 distinct CDR3 sequences listed, over 15% were seen once. From under 12 ml of fresh peripheral blood, PBMCs were isolated. The sequencing sample was made of blood. This receptor was obtained from a man aged 18-30 years with Graves' hyperthyroidism. The chain couples TRBV9 to TRBJ2-1; 7 bases map to TRBD2. CDR3 in DNA: TGTGCCAGCAGCGTAGAAGCCGGGCGGGAGTGGGGTGAGCAGTTCTTC. Encoded protein: CASSVEAGREWGEQFF.